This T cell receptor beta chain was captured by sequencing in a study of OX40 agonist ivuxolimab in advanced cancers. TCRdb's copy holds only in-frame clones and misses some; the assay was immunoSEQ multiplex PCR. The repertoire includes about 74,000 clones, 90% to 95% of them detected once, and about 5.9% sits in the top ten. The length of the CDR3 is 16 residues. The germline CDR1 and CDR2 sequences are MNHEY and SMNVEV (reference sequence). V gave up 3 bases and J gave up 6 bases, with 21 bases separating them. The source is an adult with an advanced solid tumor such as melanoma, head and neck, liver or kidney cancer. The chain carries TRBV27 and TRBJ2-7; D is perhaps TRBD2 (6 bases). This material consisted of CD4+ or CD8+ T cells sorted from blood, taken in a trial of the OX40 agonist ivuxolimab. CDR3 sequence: CASSFGTAGSLFEQYF. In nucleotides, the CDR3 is TGTGCCAGCAGTTTTGGGACCGCCGGGAGCTTATTCGAGCAGTACTTC.